This T cell receptor beta chain is drawn from a study of shared clonotypes between healthy human individuals. Study-wide background: Per donor, three plates held CD4 naive cells, three held CD4 memory, two held CD8 naive and one held CD8 memory.

The CDR3 runs to 14 residues. CDR1 is SNHLY, CDR2 FYNNEI, per germline. Trimming took 6 bases from V and 7 from J, leaving 13 bases between them. This clone appeared a single time. Adults of Caucasian background living in Nashville, Tennessee made up all donors. A CD45RA+ naive subset and a CD45RA-negative memory subset were split from CD4+ cells. The repertoire was sequenced with immunoSEQ multiplex PCR; TCRdb's copy has only in-frame clones and lacks some. The repertoire holds about 2,500,000 clones, with 85% to 95% as singletons. J is TRBJ1-6 and V is TRBV2, with D perhaps matching TRBD1 (6 bases). The sequence came from a young man in good health. The sample taken for sequencing was naive CD4+ T cells sorted from blood. The subset: CD45RA+ positively selected. The CDR3 DNA is TGTGCCAGCAGACAGGACAGCTTAAATTCACCCCTCCACTTT. Encoded protein: CASRQDSLNSPLHF.